The rows below give T cell receptor beta chains drawn from one sample of a study of blood T cell repertoires in COVID-19. Sequenced by immunoSEQ multiplex PCR; TCRdb stores in-frame clones only, minus some. The profile shows 150,000 to 200,000 clones, roughly nine tenths of them singletons. The sample taken for sequencing was PBMCs or T cells enriched from blood (not recorded which). The source is a woman in her 40s with acute COVID-19. CDR3s include the opening cysteine and the closing phenylalanine or tryptophan. The D gene is left open where the match is weak. The listing skips clone size in some rows; elsewhere it reads once, few, many or a size class.

clone size | D gene | J gene | V gene | CDR3 protein | CDR3 DNA
NA | NA | TRBJ1-3 | TRBV5-1 | CASSVRGGSGNTIYF | TGCGCCAGCAGCGTCCGAGGGGGCTCTGGAAACACCATATATTTT
NA | TRBD1 | TRBJ2-7 | TRBV6-5 | CASSRDRGVYEQYF | TGTGCCAGCAGCAGGGACAGGGGCGTATACGAGCAGTACTTC
NA | TRBD1 | TRBJ2-7 | TRBV4-3 | CASSQDRAYEQYF | TGCGCCAGCAGCCAGGACAGGGCCTACGAGCAGTACTTC
NA | NA | TRBJ2-2 | TRBV5-6 | CASSFSPRTGELFF | TGTGCCAGCAGCTTTTCCCCCCGTACCGGGGAGCTGTTTTTT
once | NA | TRBJ2-7 | TRBV7-6 | CASSLDGAEQYF | TGTGCCAGCAGCTTAGACGGAGCCGAGCAGTACTTC
few | TRBD1 | TRBJ1-2 | TRBV11-3 | CASSTKEQGAGYGYTF | TGTGCCAGCAGCACTAAAGAACAGGGGGCCGGGTATGGCTACACCTTC
once | TRBD2 | TRBJ2-7 | TRBV4-1 | CASSQDFSPRGGRYEQYF | TGCGCCAGCAGCCAAGATTTTTCTCCGCGGGGGGGCCGCTACGAGCAGTACTTC
NA | TRBD2 | TRBJ2-5 | TRBV19 | CASSIGSSGGYQETQYF | TGTGCCAGTAGTATAGGGAGTAGCGGGGGGTACCAAGAGACCCAGTACTTC
NA | TRBD1 | TRBJ1-4 | TRBV5-1 | CASSSGTGREKLFF | TGCGCCAGCAGTTCCGGGACAGGGCGGGAAAAACTGTTTTTT
NA | TRBD1 | TRBJ2-7 | TRBV23-1 | CASSQDVGTDEQYF | TGCGCCAGCAGTCAAGACGTGGGGACAGACGAGCAGTACTTC
NA | NA | TRBJ1-6 | TRBV19 | CASSIKGTHGPNSPLHF | TGTGCCAGTAGTATCAAAGGGACACACGGACCCAATTCACCCCTCCACTTT
NA | TRBD1 | TRBJ2-7 | TRBV19 | CASSYGTAYEQYF | TGTGCCAGTAGCTACGGGACAGCCTACGAGCAGTACTTC
NA | NA | TRBJ1-1 | TRBV5-6 | CASSFQTEAFF | TGTGCCAGCAGCTTCCAAACTGAAGCTTTCTTT
NA | NA | TRBJ1-5 | TRBV18 | CASSARQGSYDDQPQHF | TGTGCCAGCTCAGCCCGGCAGGGGAGTTACGACGATCAGCCCCAGCATTTT
NA | NA | TRBJ1-1 | TRBV3-1/TRBV3-2 | CASSRPGRAPLEAFF | TGTGCCAGCAGCCGTCCGGGTAGAGCCCCACTTGAAGCTTTCTTT
once | NA | TRBJ1-1 | TRBV28 | CASTASQGFTEAFF | TGTGCCAGCACCGCCTCCCAGGGTTTCACTGAAGCTTTCTTT
NA | TRBD1 | TRBJ1-1 | TRBV27 | CASSPRDRGWVNTEAFF | TGTGCCAGCAGCCCCCGGGACAGGGGTTGGGTAAACACTGAAGCTTTCTTT
NA | NA | TRBJ1-3 | TRBV9 | CASSLEGRSPGNTIYF | TGTGCCAGCAGCCTCGAGGGGAGGTCTCCTGGAAACACCATATATTTT
NA | TRBD2 | TRBJ2-2 | TRBV11-3 | CASSSGLAGGQTNTGELFF | TGTGCCAGCAGCTCGGGACTAGCGGGGGGGCAGACGAACACCGGGGAGCTGTTTTTT
NA | NA | TRBJ2-1 | TRBV5-5 | CASSWGELVNEQFF | TGTGCCAGCAGCTGGGGGGAACTGGTCAATGAGCAGTTCTTC
NA | NA | TRBJ1-6 | TRBV3-1/TRBV3-2 | CASSPSGGKNSPLHF | TGTGCCAGCAGCCCCTCGGGCGGGAAAAATTCACCCCTCCACTTT